The 18 T cell receptor beta chains below come from one sample, sequenced in a study of shared clonotypes between healthy human individuals. Only in-frame clones appear in the TCRdb table, and some are missing; sequencing was by immunoSEQ multiplex PCR. The data contain 500,000 or so clones, 95% to 97% of them singletons. The sequencing sample was made of naive CD4+ T cells sorted from blood. Subset given: CD45RA+ positively selected. Receptors originate from a woman younger than 45 in good health.

The chain links TRBV7-2 to TRBJ2-7; a weak D match, TRBD2 (5 bases). Germline loops: CDR1 SGHTA, CDR2 FQGNSA. This CDR3 comprises 14 residues. V was clipped by 5 bases and J by 10 bases, with 21 bases between them. The CDR3: CASSLLSSGRRQYF. The DNA for the CDR3 is TGTGCCAGCAGCCTACTGTCAAGCGGCAGACGACAGTACTTC.

The V gene is TRBV2, the J gene TRBJ2-1; 7 positions match TRBD2. The CDR3 consists of 16 residues. V lost 1 base, J lost 8 bases, and 11 bases stayed unmatched. Germline lookup yields CDR1 SNHLY and CDR2 FYNNEI. The DNA of the CDR3 is TGTGCCAGCAGTGAAGGGACTAGTGGGTTAGTCGATGAGCAGTTCTTC. Encoded protein: CASSEGTSGLVDEQFF.

The count of this clone is one. This chain links TRBV6-5 with TRBJ1-1; 7 positions match TRBD1. CDR1 is MNHEY and CDR2 is SVGAGI in the germline V gene. There are 14 residues in the CDR3. V gave up 8 bases and J gave up 1 base; unmatched junction bases: 7. CDR3 in amino acids: CASRTGTANTEAFF. CDR3 nucleotide sequence: TGTGCCAGCCGCACCGGGACAGCGAACACTGAAGCTTTCTTT.

V usage is TRBV6-1 and J usage is TRBJ1-1, with D possibly TRBD1 on 6 matching bases. Germline CDR1 MNHNS, CDR2 SASEGT. CDR3 length: 16 amino acids. The V end lost 0 bases, the J end lost 6 bases, and 17 bases lay between the germline ends. CDR3 nucleotide sequence: TGTGCCAGCAGTGAAGCTAAGATGGGGGCCGAGCCTGAAGCTTTCTTT. Protein: CASSEAKMGAEPEAFF.

The chain combines TRBV19 with TRBJ2-1; D is unresolved. Germline CDR1 and CDR2: LNHDA and SQIVND (reference sequence). Trimming shortened V by 4 bases and J by 2 bases, and 6 bases separated the two germline ends. There are 13 residues in the CDR3. CDR3 DNA sequence: TGTGCCAGTAGTACGGAAACCTACAATGAGCAGTTCTTC. This encodes CASSTETYNEQFF.

DNA for the CDR3: TGCGCCAGCAGCCAAGTCCGGGGGTCTGGAGGCTACACCTTC. This gives the protein CASSQVRGSGGYTF. This chain uses TRBV4-1 with TRBJ1-2; tentative D call: TRBD1 (5 bases). The V end was cut by 1 base, the J end by 8 bases, with 14 bases between. The CDR3 consists of 14 residues. CDR1 and CDR2 (germline): MGHRA, YSYEKL.

The V and J genes are TRBV10-3 and TRBJ2-7; 12 bases align to TRBD2. The CDR3 length is 19 residues. V dropped 0 bases and J dropped 0; count of bases not matched to a gene: 9. Germline assignment: CDR1 ENHRY and CDR2 SYGVKD. For the CDR3, the DNA is TGTGCCATCAGTGAGTCATTCGGTCTAGCGGGAGGGCTCTCCTACGAGCAGTACTTC. Protein sequence: CAISESFGLAGGLSYEQYF.

The count of this clone is one. This chain links TRBV28 with TRBJ2-1; TRBD2 matches 8 bases. This CDR3 region has 12 residues. V shed 8 bases and J 7 bases; nucleotides not matched to a gene: 4. CDR1 MDHEN and CDR2 SYDVKM come from the germline V gene. The CDR3 DNA is TGTGCCAGCCAGACTAGCGATAATGAGCAGTTCTTC. The encoded protein is CASQTSDNEQFF.

This sequence joins TRBV4-1 and TRBJ2-5; D is unclear. CDR3 length: 16 amino acids. Germline V gene data show CDR1 as MGHRA and CDR2 as YSYEKL. V lost 1 base, J lost 0 bases, and 12 bases lay in between. The CDR3: CASSQVPGPYQETQYF. The CDR3 DNA follows: TGCGCCAGCAGCCAAGTCCCAGGACCGTACCAAGAGACCCAGTACTTC.

The rearrangement joins TRBV29-1 to TRBJ2-4; D is uncertain. This CDR3 is built from 13 residues. V was trimmed by 7 bases and J by 8 bases, leaving 18 bases between them. The germline V gene encodes CDR1 SQVTM and CDR2 ANQGSEA. The CDR3 here is CSATPGPRDIQYF. The CDR3 DNA sequence: TGCAGCGCCACCCCGGGCCCAAGAGACATTCAGTACTTC.

This rearrangement joins TRBV28 to TRBJ2-1; 14 positions match TRBD2. CDR3 length equals 14 residues. Germline assignment: CDR1 MDHEN and CDR2 SYDVKM. Losses at the gene ends were 4 bases for V and 16 bases for J; bases not matched to a gene: 9. The CDR3 region is CASSSGLAGAGFFF. CDR3 sequence (DNA): TGTGCCAGCAGTTCGGGACTAGCGGGAGCTGGGTTCTTCTTC.

The chain combines TRBV6-5 with TRBJ2-7; 11 bases fit TRBD2. The V and J ends lost 7 bases and 3 bases, in that order; junction bases with no gene match: 2. Looked up from germline, CDR1 is MNHEY and CDR2 is SVGAGI. The length of the CDR3 is 13 residues. The CDR3 bases are TGTGCCAGCACCGGACTAGCGGGCTACGAGCAGTACTTC. Amino acid sequence: CASTGLAGYEQYF.

This chain connects TRBV18 to TRBJ2-7, with 7 bases that match TRBD2. CDR1 is KGHSH, CDR2 LQKENI, per germline. The trim removed 1 base at V and 5 bases at J, leaving 5 bases unmatched. The CDR3 totals 14 residues. CDR3 DNA: TGTGCCAGCTCACCACGGACTAGTTTCGACGAGCAGTACTTC. It codes for CASSPRTSFDEQYF.

This sequence joins TRBV30 and TRBJ2-1, with unresolved D. The CDR3 is 14 residues long. V lost 3 bases to trimming and J lost 8 bases, with 17 bases between them. Germline CDR1 is GTSNPN and CDR2 is SVGIG (reference sequence). The CDR3, as DNA: TGTGCCTGGAGGGTCGGACGGGCGGTTGATGAGCAGTTCTTC. This gives the protein CAWRVGRAVDEQFF.

This chain's CDR3 is CASSPSGPIPYEQYF. The DNA of the CDR3 is TGCGCCAGCAGCCCTAGCGGGCCCATCCCCTACGAGCAGTACTTC. The genes are TRBV5-1 and TRBJ2-7, with 8 bases that match TRBD2. V gave up 4 bases and J gave up 2 bases; unmatched junction bases: 8. Germline assignment: CDR1 SGHRS and CDR2 YFSETQ. The CDR3 is made up of 15 amino acids.

V is TRBV7-9 and J is TRBJ2-5, with D unclear. The CDR3 is 14 amino acids. Germline V gene data show CDR1 as SEHNR and CDR2 as FQNEAQ (reference sequence). Trimming removed 1 base from V and 5 bases from J, with 11 bases in between. CDR3 sequence reads: CASSLDGREETQYF. The CDR3 region has the DNA TGTGCCAGCAGCTTAGACGGTCGAGAGGAGACCCAGTACTTC.

The V and J genes are TRBV5-1 and TRBJ2-5; D not certain. Trimming cost V 4 bases and J 7 bases, with 17 bases left between them. Germline values: CDR1 SGHRS, CDR2 YFSETQ. The CDR3 extends over 14 amino acids. CDR3 DNA: TGCGCCAGCAGCCGCGATTCGAGTCGTGCGACCCAGTACTTC. Residues: CASSRDSSRATQYF.

This clone was observed a single time. The sample holds other DNA sequences that translate to the same CDR3. The CDR3 DNA reads TGTGCCAGCAGCCCTCCCGTGAACACTGAAGCTTTCTTT. Its translation is CASSPPVNTEAFF. The rearrangement uses TRBV28 and TRBJ1-1; D is unresolved. This CDR3 region has 13 residues. Trimming removed 6 bases from V and 0 bases from J, with 8 bases in between. Germline-derived CDR1 and CDR2 are MDHEN and SYDVKM. The complete variable domain, with remaining parts taken from reference TRBV28 and TRBJ1-1, reads DVKVTQSSRYLVKRTGEKVFLECVQDMDHENMFWYRQDPGLGLRLIYFSYDVKMKEKGDIPEGYSVSREKKERFSLILESASTNQTSMYLCASSPPVNTEAFFGQGTRLTVV.